This T cell receptor beta chain stems from a study of beta chain features in type 1 diabetes. In germline, CDR1 is MNHNY, CDR2 SVGAGI (reference sequence). CDR3 length equals 16 residues. With 6 bases clipped from V and 2 bases from J, the junction kept 6 bases outside the gene matches. Expressed TCRB transcripts were sequenced because the entire RNA isolate underwent reverse transcription. The protocol was immunoSEQ multiplex PCR, while the TCRdb copy is restricted to in-frame clones and leaves out a portion. This table has fewer than 450,000 clones, approximately 13% appearing once. Study-level points and caveats: Across patients, naive, central memory and Treg TCRB repertoires exhibited apparently greater similarity than was observed across healthy donors. Type 1 diabetes patients showed a moderate but significant shortening of TCRB CDR3s in all four CD4+ subsets. Amplification by PCR could prefer shorter templates, with the same effect in patients and controls. An over-representation of cells with high TCR expression could result from cDNA sequencing.

This clone was picked up a small number of times. Antigen specificity is unknown. This chain connects TRBV6-6 to TRBJ2-1; 11 nucleotides align to TRBD2. Sequenced material: naive CD4+ T cells from blood. The receptor was isolated from a young woman with type 1 diabetes. The CDR3 DNA is TGTGCCAGCAGATCACCGACTAGCGGGACCTACAATGAGCAGTTCTTC. This translates into CASRSPTSGTYNEQFF.